The 21 T cell receptor beta chains presented below share a single source sample, sequenced in a study of cytomegalovirus exposure and HLA in healthy donors (dated by TCRdb to about 2017). Libraries came from the immunoSEQ multiplex PCR assay. For the multiplex PCR, a mixture combining 60 forward primers for TCR Vbeta segments and 13 reverse primers for TCR Jbeta segments was used. TCRdb mirrors the immuneACCESS table, restricted to in-frame sequences. Some clones are absent from its copies; in checked studies, under half trace to an unresolved V gene, and the reason for the others is unknown. This sample has some 190,000 clones in its table, and more than 75% of those were observed once. Roughly 1.5% of the sample rests with the top ten. Material: PBMCs. These receptors came from a woman in her forties or fifties in good health and CMV-seronegative.

This chain links TRBV7-8 with TRBJ2-7; 9 positions match TRBD2. J was trimmed by 3 bases and V by 1 base; bases with no gene match: 7. Germline lookup yields CDR1 SGHVS and CDR2 FQNEAQ. The CDR3 runs 16 residues. The CDR3 coding sequence is TGTGCCAGCAGCTTAGATGCGGGGGGGCTTGACTACGAGCAGTACTTC. Encoded protein: CASSLDAGGLDYEQYF.

The chain combines TRBV4-1 with TRBJ1-2, with 8 bases that match TRBD1. Trimming removed 1 base from V and 3 bases from J; junction bases left unmatched: 13. Germline loops: CDR1 MGHRA, CDR2 YSYEKL. The CDR3 has 18 amino acids. CDR3 coding DNA: TGCGCCAGCAGCCAAGGGGGGACAGGAGTAGTTAGGTACTATGGCTACACCTTC. Translated: CASSQGGTGVVRYYGYTF.

As to this clone: Other DNA sequences in this specimen translate into the identical CDR3. In DNA form, the CDR3 reads TGTGCCAGCAGCTTAGGGCAGGGCGGTCAGCCCCAGCATTTT. Protein sequence: CASSLGQGGQPQHF. The chain uses TRBV7-9 and TRBJ1-5; tentative D call: TRBD1 (5 bases). V was shortened by 1 base and J by 6 bases, with 10 bases between the two germline ends. The CDR3 is 14 residues long. Germline V lookup: CDR1 SEHNR, CDR2 FQNEAQ (reference sequence). Full variable domain (remainder filled in from reference TRBV7-9 and TRBJ1-5): DTGVSQNPRHKITKRGQNVTFRCDPISEHNRLYWYRQTLGQGPEFLTYFQNEAQLEKSRLLSDRFSAERPKGSFSTLEIQRTEQGDSAMYLCASSLGQGGQPQHFGDGTRLSIL.

The rearrangement uses TRBV28 and TRBJ2-7; 9 nucleotides align to TRBD2. The CDR3 is made up of 13 amino acids. V shed 11 bases and J 2 bases; nucleotides not matched to a gene: 7. CDR1 is MDHEN and CDR2 is SYDVKM in the germline V gene. CDR3 bases: TGTGCCTGGGGGGCGGGAGGGCCCTACGAGCAGTACTTC. It encodes CAWGAGGPYEQYF.

This clone was picked up one time. In the same sample, other DNA sequences code for this CDR3. V is TRBV7-2 and J is TRBJ1-5; TRBD1 aligns across 9 bases. In germline, CDR1 is SGHTA, CDR2 FQGNSA. V trimming: 5 bases; J trimming: 7 bases; junction bases outside the gene matches: 9. This CDR3 comprises 15 residues. This CDR3 reads CASSTRTGEGQPQHF. CDR3 nucleotide sequence: TGTGCCAGCAGCACAAGGACAGGGGAAGGGCAGCCCCAGCATTTT.

The chain carries TRBV9 and TRBJ1-1; TRBD1 matches 8 bases. The CDR3 loop spans 15 amino acids. Germline values: CDR1 SGDLS, CDR2 YYNGEE. V gave up 4 bases and J gave up 5 bases; unmatched junction bases: 10. CDR3 sequence reads: CASSPGQGLRTEAFF. In DNA, the CDR3 is TGTGCCAGCAGCCCTGGACAGGGTTTGCGGACTGAAGCTTTCTTT. Using reference TRBV9 and TRBJ1-1 for the parts outside the CDR3, the full variable domain is DSGVTQTPKHLITATGQRVTLRCSPRSGDLSVYWYQQSLDQGLQFLIQYYNGEERAKGNILERFSAQQFPDLHSELNLSSLELGDSALYFCASSPGQGLRTEAFFGQGTRLTVV.

The chain is built from TRBV29-1 and TRBJ1-2; TRBD1 matches 11 bases. Germline CDR1 reads SQVTM; CDR2 reads ANQGSEA. The length of the CDR3 is 16 residues. V dropped 5 bases and J dropped 0; count of bases not matched to a gene: 8. The CDR3 reads CSVSRTGGSANYGYTF. The CDR3 DNA follows: TGCAGCGTTTCTCGGACAGGGGGCTCTGCTAACTATGGCTACACCTTC. The full variable domain, completed using reference TRBV29-1 and TRBJ1-2, is SAVISQKPSRDICQRGTSLTIQCQVDSQVTMMFWYRQQPGQSLTLIATANQGSEATYESGFVIDKFPISRPNLTFSTLTVSNMSPEDSSIYLCSVSRTGGSANYGYTFGSGTRLTVV.

The genes are TRBV6-6 and TRBJ1-6; the D is unclear. The germline gives CDR1 MNHNY, CDR2 SVGAGI (reference sequence). V lost 2 bases, J lost 4 bases, and 6 bases lay in between. The CDR3 is 14 residues long. The CDR3 region has the DNA TGTGCCAGCAGTTACACAGAATATAATTCACCCCTCCACTTT. Translating it yields CASSYTEYNSPLHF.

CDR3 sequence: CASSLGVRGYYNEQFF. The CDR3 DNA reads as TGTGCCAGCAGCTTAGGCGTAAGGGGATACTACAATGAGCAGTTCTTC. The chain joins TRBV7-2 to TRBJ2-1; TRBD1 is a possible D gene (5 bases). This CDR3 contains 16 residues. The germline V gene has CDR1 SGHTA and CDR2 FQGNSA. V shed 1 base and J shed 3 bases, with 13 bases lying between them.

This chain links TRBV19 with TRBJ2-7; weak D call: TRBD1 (5 bases). This CDR3 is 14 amino acids long. CDR1 is LNHDA and CDR2 is SQIVND in the germline V gene (reference sequence). Trimming stripped 3 bases from V and 1 base from J, with 10 bases between. This CDR3 is CASSIGQGSYEQYF. Written as DNA, the CDR3 is TGTGCCAGTAGTATTGGGCAGGGTTCCTACGAGCAGTACTTC. The full variable domain, rest sourced from reference TRBV19 and TRBJ2-7, is DGGITQSPKYLFRKEGQNVTLSCEQNLNHDAMYWYRQDPGQGLRLIYYSQIVNDFQKGDIAEGYSVSREKKESFPLTVTSAQKNPTAFYLCASSIGQGSYEQYFGPGTRLTVT.

This clone was seen a single time. The V gene is TRBV10-3, the J gene TRBJ2-3; 13 nucleotides match TRBD2. The junction had 10 bases not matched to a gene; V was cut back by 5 bases and J by 5 bases. Per the germline V gene, CDR1 is ENHRY and CDR2 is SYGVKD. The CDR3 is 17 amino acids. The CDR3 loop is CAISIGLAGAGRDTQYF. The CDR3, as DNA: TGTGCCATCAGTATCGGACTAGCGGGAGCGGGGAGAGATACGCAGTATTTT.

The V gene is TRBV6-5, the J gene TRBJ1-3; possible D gene TRBD1, 6 bases. The CDR3 loop spans 15 amino acids. Trimming removed 4 bases at V and 2 bases at J, with 12 bases between. CDR1 is MNHEY and CDR2 is SVGAGI in the germline V gene. In nucleotides, the CDR3 is TGTGCCAGCAGTTCTCCAGGGGAAACTGGAAACACCATATATTTT. Amino acids: CASSSPGETGNTIYF.

This clone was counted a single time. The CDR3 DNA follows: TGCGCCAGCAGCTCCCTACTCCGACAGGGTCAGACCCAGTACTTC. Its translation is CASSSLLRQGQTQYF. This rearrangement joins TRBV5-1 to TRBJ2-5; 7 bases align to TRBD1. The ends lost 3 bases at V and 6 bases at J; junction bases unmatched: 11. The CDR3 is made up of 15 amino acids. Germline CDR1 reads SGHRS; CDR2 reads YFSETQ. Variable domain in full (rest from reference TRBV5-1 and TRBJ2-5): KAGVTQTPRYLIKTRGQQVTLSCSPISGHRSVSWYQQTPGQGLQFLFEYFSETQRNKGNFPGRFSGRQFSNSRSEMNVSTLELGDSALYLCASSSLLRQGQTQYFGPGTRLLVL.

The chain employs TRBV5-1 and TRBJ2-2, with 7 nucleotides matching TRBD2. Germline V gene data show CDR1 as SGHRS and CDR2 as YFSETQ. V gave up 7 bases and J gave up 7 bases; unmatched junction bases: 7. The CDR3 runs to 13 residues. The CDR3 reads CASRREQGGELFF. The DNA for the CDR3 is TGCGCCAGCCGGCGGGAGCAGGGCGGGGAGCTGTTTTTT. Using reference TRBV5-1 and TRBJ2-2 for the parts outside the CDR3, the full variable domain is KAGVTQTPRYLIKTRGQQVTLSCSPISGHRSVSWYQQTPGQGLQFLFEYFSETQRNKGNFPGRFSGRQFSNSRSEMNVSTLELGDSALYLCASRREQGGELFFGEGSRLTVL.

The V and J genes are TRBV7-9 and TRBJ2-7; no reliable D call. V lost 3 bases and J 0 bases, leaving 3 bases between the germline ends. CDR1 and CDR2 (germline): SEHNR, FQNEAQ (reference sequence). The CDR3 contains 12 residues. The CDR3 region is CASSFVSYEQYF. CDR3 in DNA: TGTGCCAGCAGCTTCGTCTCCTACGAGCAGTACTTC.

The CDR3 DNA sequence: TGTGCCAGCAGTTACGACGGAAGCGGGGACCAAGAGACCCAGTACTTC. It is translated as CASSYDGSGDQETQYF. The chain has TRBV6-6 and TRBJ2-5, with 7 bases fitting TRBD2. The CDR3 consists of 16 residues. Germline CDR1 MNHNY, CDR2 SVGAGI (reference sequence). With V trimmed by 2 bases and J by 0 bases, 6 bases remained unmatched.

Written as DNA, the CDR3 is TGTGCCAGCAGTTCCTTTGGCGGGAGGGCCTTCAATGAGCAGTTCTTC. Translation gives CASSSFGGRAFNEQFF. The chain couples TRBV7-2 to TRBJ2-1; 9 nucleotides agree with TRBD2. This CDR3 spans 16 amino acids. CDR1 is SGHTA, CDR2 FQGNSA, per germline. Trimming removed 6 bases from V and 6 bases from J; junction bases left unmatched: 12.

V is TRBV27 and J is TRBJ1-5, with TRBD1 identical over 8 bases. V was pared by 7 bases and J by 6 bases, with 11 bases of the junction left unmatched. The CDR3 sequence is 15 residues long. Germline-derived CDR1 and CDR2 are MNHEY and SMNVEV (reference sequence). The CDR3 bases are TGTGCCAGCACCCCAACAGGGGGAAAGCTTCAGCCCCAGCATTTT. This codes for CASTPTGGKLQPQHF.

The rearrangement links TRBV5-5 to TRBJ2-7; TRBD1 is a possible D gene (6 bases). Trimming removed 4 bases at V and 4 bases at J, with 12 bases between. The germline CDR1 and CDR2 sequences are SGHKS and YYEKEE (reference sequence). The CDR3 extends over 13 amino acids. The CDR3 loop reads CASSQQGGYEQYF. CDR3 coding DNA: TGTGCCAGCAGCCAACAGGGTGGTTACGAGCAGTACTTC.

The gene calls are TRBV7-9 and TRBJ2-7; the D is unclear. Trimming removed 2 bases from V and 5 bases from J, with 16 bases in between. This CDR3 is built from 15 residues. Germline V lookup: CDR1 SEHNR, CDR2 FQNEAQ (reference sequence). CDR3 nucleotide sequence: TGTGCCAGCAGCTTATCGGCAGGCGTCCTCGACGAGCAGTACTTC. It specifies CASSLSAGVLDEQYF.

The chain uses TRBV7-9 and TRBJ1-2; D gene ambiguous. Between the trimmed V and J ends, which lost 3 bases and 6 bases, there was a span of 11 bases. Germline CDR1 SEHNR, CDR2 FQNEAQ (reference sequence). This CDR3 region has 13 residues. CDR3 nucleotide sequence: TGTGCCAGCAGCTTTTACACCAACCATGGCTACACCTTC. Protein: CASSFYTNHGYTF.